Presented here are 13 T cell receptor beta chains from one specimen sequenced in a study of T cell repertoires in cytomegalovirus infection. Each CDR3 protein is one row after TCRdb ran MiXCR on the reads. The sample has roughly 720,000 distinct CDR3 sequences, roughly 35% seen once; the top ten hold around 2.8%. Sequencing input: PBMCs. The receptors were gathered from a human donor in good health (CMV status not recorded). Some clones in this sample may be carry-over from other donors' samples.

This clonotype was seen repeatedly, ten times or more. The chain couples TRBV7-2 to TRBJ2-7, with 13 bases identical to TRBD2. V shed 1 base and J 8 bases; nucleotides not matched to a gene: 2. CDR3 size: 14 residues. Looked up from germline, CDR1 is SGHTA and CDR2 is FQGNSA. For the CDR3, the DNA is TGTGCCAGCAGCTTAGGACTAGCGGGAGGAAAGCAGTACTTC. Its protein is CASSLGLAGGKQYF.

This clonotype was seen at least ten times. CDR3 DNA sequence: TGTGCCAGCAGCCTCCCGGGGATGGGAGAGACCCAGTACTTC. This sequence encodes CASSLPGMGETQYF. V gene TRBV28 combines with J gene TRBJ2-5; D may be TRBD2 (5 bases). V shed 6 bases and J shed 4 bases, with 15 bases lying between them. Germline V CDR1 and CDR2: MDHEN, SYDVKM. The CDR3 is 14 amino acids.

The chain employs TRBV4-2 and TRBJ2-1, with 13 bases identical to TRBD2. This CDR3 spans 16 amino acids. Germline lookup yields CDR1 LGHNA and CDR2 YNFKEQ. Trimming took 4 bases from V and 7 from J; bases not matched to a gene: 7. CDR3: CASSRPLAGGRNEQFF. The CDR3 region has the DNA TGTGCCAGCAGCCGCCCACTAGCGGGGGGGCGGAATGAGCAGTTCTTC.

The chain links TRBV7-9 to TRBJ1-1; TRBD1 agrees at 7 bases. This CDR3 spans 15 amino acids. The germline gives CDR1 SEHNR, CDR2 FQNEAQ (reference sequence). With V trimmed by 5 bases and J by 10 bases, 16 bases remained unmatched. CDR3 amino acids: CASSLLRGRVLPAFF. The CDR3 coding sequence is TGTGCCAGCAGCCTCTTGAGGGGGCGGGTTCTGCCAGCTTTCTTT.

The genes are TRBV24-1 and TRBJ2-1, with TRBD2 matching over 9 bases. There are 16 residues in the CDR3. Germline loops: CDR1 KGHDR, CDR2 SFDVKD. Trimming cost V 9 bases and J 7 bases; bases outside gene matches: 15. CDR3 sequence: CATEVVGSGRRNEQFF. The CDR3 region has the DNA TGTGCCACCGAGGTTGTAGGTAGCGGGAGAAGAAATGAGCAGTTCTTC.

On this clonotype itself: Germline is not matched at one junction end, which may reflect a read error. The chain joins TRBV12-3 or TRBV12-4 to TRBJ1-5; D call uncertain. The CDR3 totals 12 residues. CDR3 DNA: TGTGCCAGCAGCGGGGTTGATCAGCCCAAGCATTTT. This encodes CASSGVDQPKHF.

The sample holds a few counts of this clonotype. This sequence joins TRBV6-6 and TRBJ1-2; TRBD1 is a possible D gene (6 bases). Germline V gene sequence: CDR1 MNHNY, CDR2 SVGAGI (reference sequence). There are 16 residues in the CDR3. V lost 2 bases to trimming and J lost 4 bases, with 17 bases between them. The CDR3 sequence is CASSYPRPQGGYGYTF. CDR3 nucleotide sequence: TGTGCCAGCAGTTACCCCCGGCCACAGGGAGGCTATGGCTACACCTTC.

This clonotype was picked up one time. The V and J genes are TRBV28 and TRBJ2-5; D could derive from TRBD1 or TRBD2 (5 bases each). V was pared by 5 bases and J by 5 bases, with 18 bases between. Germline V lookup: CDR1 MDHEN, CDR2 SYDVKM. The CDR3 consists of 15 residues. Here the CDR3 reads CASSTTPGPRETQYF. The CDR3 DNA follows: TGTGCCAGCAGTACCACCCCGGGACCGCGGGAGACCCAGTACTTC.

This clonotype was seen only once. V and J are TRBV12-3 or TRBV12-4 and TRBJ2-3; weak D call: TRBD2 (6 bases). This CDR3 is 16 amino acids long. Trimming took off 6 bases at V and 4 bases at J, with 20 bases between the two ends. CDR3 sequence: CASSLFSGPGADTQYF. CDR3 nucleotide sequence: TGTGCCAGCAGCCTATTTAGCGGCCCTGGCGCAGATACGCAGTATTTT.

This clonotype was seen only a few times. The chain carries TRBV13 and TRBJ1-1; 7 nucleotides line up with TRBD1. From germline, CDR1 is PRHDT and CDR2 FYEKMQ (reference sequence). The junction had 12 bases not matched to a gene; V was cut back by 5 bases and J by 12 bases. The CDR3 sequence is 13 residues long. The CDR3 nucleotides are TGTGCCAGCAGCATCAGGGGGTACGGAGGATCTTTCTTT. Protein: CASSIRGYGGSFF.

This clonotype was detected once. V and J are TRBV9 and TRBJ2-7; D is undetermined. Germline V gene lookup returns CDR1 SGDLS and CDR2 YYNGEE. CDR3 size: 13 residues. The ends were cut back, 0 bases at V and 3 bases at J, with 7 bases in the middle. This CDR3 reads CASSVGISYEQYF. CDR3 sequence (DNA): TGTGCCAGCAGCGTAGGTATTAGCTACGAGCAGTACTTC.

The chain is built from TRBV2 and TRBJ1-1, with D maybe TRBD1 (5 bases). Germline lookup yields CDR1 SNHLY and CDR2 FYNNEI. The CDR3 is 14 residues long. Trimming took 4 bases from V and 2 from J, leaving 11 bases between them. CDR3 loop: CASSVGAPNTEAFF. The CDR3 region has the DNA TGTGCCAGCAGTGTTGGGGCCCCTAACACTGAAGCTTTCTTT. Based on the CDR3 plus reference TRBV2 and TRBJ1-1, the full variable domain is EPEVTQTPSHQVTQMGQEVILRCVPISNHLYFYWYRQILGQKVEFLVSFYNNEISEKSEIFDDQFSVERPDGSNFTLKIRSTKLEDSAMYFCASSVGAPNTEAFFGQGTRLTVV.

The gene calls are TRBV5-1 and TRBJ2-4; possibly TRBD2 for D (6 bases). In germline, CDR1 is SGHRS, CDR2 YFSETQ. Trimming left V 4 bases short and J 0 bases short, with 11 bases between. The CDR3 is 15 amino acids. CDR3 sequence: CASSAGLIAKNIQYF. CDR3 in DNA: TGCGCCAGCAGCGCGGGATTAATAGCCAAAAACATTCAGTACTTC.